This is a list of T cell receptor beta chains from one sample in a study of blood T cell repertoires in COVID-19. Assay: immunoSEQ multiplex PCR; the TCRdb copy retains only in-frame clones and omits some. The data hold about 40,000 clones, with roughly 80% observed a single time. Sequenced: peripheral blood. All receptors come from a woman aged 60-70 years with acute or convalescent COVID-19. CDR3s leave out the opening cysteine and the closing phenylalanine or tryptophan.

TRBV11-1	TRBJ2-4	ASSFTQGMSKNIQY
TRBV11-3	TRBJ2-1	ASSLAGEAYNEQF
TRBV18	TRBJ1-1	ASSPLPRAKNTEAF
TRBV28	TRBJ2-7	ASSSVRQGISYEQY
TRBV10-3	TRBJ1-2	AMGTGTRDGYT
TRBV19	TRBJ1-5	ASSIVGTALRNQPQH
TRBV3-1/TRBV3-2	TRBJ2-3	ASSQASGTDTQY
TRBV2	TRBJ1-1	ASRERQGMGNTEAF
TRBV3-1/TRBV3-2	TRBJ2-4	ASSQVRGRGPGNIQY
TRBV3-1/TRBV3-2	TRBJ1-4	ASSQDLGGTFPSNEKLF
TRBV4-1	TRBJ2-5	ASSQGGGPETQY
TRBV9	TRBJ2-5	ASSRRQGTETQY
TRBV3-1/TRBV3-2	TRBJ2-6	ASSQGTLLLSGANVLT
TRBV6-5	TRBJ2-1	ASDGRGGVDNEQF
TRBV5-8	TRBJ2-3	ATPRGAPSDTQY
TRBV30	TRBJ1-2	AWRSQGSYGYT
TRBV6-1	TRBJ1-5	ASSELDTWGQPQH
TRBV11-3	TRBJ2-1	ASSAPGIHAKQF
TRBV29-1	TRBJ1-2	SVGGQTYGYT
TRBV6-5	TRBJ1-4	ASSYSSGFGEKLF
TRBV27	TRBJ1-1	ASSFGTGTTEAF
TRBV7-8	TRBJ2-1	ASSRALAGGFNEQF
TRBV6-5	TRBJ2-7	ASNRDRTSYEQY
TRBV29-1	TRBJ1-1	SVKTGGFPEAF
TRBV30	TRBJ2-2	AWAGGLNTGELF
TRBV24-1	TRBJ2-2	ATRDTGQNTGELF
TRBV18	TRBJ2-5	ASSRGRTGEETQY
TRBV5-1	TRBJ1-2	ASSRNRVEDYGYT
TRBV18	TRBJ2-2	ASSLQGKPNTGELF